The T cell receptor (beta chain) described here comes from a study of cytotoxic CD8 clonotypes in ibrutinib-treated CLL. Sequencing was performed with immunoSEQ multiplex PCR; in TCRdb, only in-frame clones are kept and a portion is missing. This sample has 100,000 to 150,000 clones, with roughly 85% found just once. Study-level findings and limits: Different sampling times were used for sustained-remission and progressing patients. Clonality rose at ibrutinib response, held steady in sustained remission, and fell toward baseline at progression. Public clonotypes were uncommon and contracted or stayed stable on treatment. The study found baseline clonality above age-matched healthy donors, tracking circulating CD8+ T-cell counts.

About this clone: The target antigen is unknown.

This TCR was recovered from a human donor with chronic lymphocytic leukemia. Material: PBMCs, obtained after 24 months of ibrutinib treatment.

The CDR3 loop is CASTVLSGGRETQYF. The CDR3 DNA reads as TGTGCCAGCACCGTCCTGTCAGGGGGTAGGGAGACCCAGTACTTC. The chain carries TRBV7-8 and TRBJ2-5; TRBD1 matches at 7 bases. Germline trimming cut 7 bases from V and 5 bases from J; bases unmatched to any gene: 13. Germline V gene sequence: CDR1 SGHVS, CDR2 FQNEAQ. The CDR3 has 15 residues. The full variable domain, completed using reference TRBV7-8 and TRBJ2-5, is GAGVSQSPRYKVAKRGQDVALRCDPISGHVSLFWYQQALGQGPEFLTYFQNEAQLDKSGLPSDRFFAERPEGSVSTLKIQRTQQEDSAVYLCASTVLSGGRETQYFGPGTRLLVL.